This T cell receptor (beta chain) derives from a study of cytomegalovirus exposure and HLA in healthy donors. The study, taken as a whole, reports: Clonal expansion, a later analysis showed, was greater in HLA-associated TCR beta chains than in equally common others. Relative to the approximately 700-donor mean, N-insertions were reportedly fewer in an Asian-associated ancestry cluster in a later analysis. With later analysis, a missense DCLRE1C variant became linked to TCR beta V- and J-gene trimming.

Donors were ostensibly healthy at sampling, although undocumented immune exposures were probable. With regard to this clone: Its antigen is unknown.

PCR amplification relied on 60 Vbeta primers (plus 13 Jbeta primers). The repertoire was sequenced with immunoSEQ multiplex PCR; TCRdb's copy has only in-frame clones and lacks some. Of about 160,000 clones in the sample, 82% were seen once. Germline V CDR1 and CDR2: SGHDN, FVKESK. The V and J ends lost 0 bases and 12 bases respectively, with 12 bases between them. This CDR3 comprises 13 residues. The specimen was PBMCs. The chain is built from TRBV14 and TRBJ2-1; D remains ambiguous. This TCR came from a man aged 45-65 years in good health and CMV-seropositive. For the CDR3, the DNA is TGTGCCAGCAGCCAAGAGTCAGGTAGTTCGCAGTTCTTC. Its translation is CASSQESGSSQFF.